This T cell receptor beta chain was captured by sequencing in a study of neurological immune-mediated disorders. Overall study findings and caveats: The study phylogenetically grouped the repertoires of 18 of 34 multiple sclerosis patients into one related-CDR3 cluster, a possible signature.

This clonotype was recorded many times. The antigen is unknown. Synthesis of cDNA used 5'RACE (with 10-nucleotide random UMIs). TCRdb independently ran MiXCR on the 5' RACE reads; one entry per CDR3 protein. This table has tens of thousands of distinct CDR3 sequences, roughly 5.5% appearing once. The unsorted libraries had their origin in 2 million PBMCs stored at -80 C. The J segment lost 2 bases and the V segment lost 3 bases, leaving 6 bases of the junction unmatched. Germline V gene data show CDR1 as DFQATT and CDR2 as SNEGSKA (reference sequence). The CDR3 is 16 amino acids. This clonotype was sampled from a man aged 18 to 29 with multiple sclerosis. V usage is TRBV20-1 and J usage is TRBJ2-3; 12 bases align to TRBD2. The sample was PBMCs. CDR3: CSARGGLAGATDTQYF. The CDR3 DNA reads TGCAGTGCTAGGGGGGGACTAGCGGGCGCCACAGATACGCAGTATTTT.